Described below is a single T cell receptor beta chain sequence and its context. Its antigen is as yet unknown. These data belong to a study of cytomegalovirus exposure and HLA in healthy donors. Study-level results: A later analysis reported that several of the most significant clusters appeared to be linked to common viral pathogens, among them Epstein-Barr virus. A missense DCLRE1C variant was associated with V- and J-gene trimming of TCR beta chains in a later analysis, and an independent cohort replicated the association. A few of the chains that were CMV-associated were confirmed in vitro to be specific for CMV antigens.

The PCR contained 60 Vbeta and 13 Jbeta primers. Only in-frame clones appear in the TCRdb table, and some are missing; sequencing was by immunoSEQ multiplex PCR. The data hold roughly 180,000 clones, with roughly four fifths observed a single time. This receptor was obtained from a girl aged 5 to 17 in good health and CMV-seropositive. Source material: PBMCs.

As DNA, the CDR3 is TGCGCCAGCATGAGGGACAGGAACACTGAAGCTTTCTTT. Translated: CASMRDRNTEAFF. The chain has TRBV10-1 and TRBJ1-1; 7 nucleotides line up with TRBD1. The CDR3 extends over 13 amino acids. CDR1 and CDR2 (germline): WNHNN, SYGVQD (reference sequence). Trimming removed 7 bases from V and 1 base from J; junction bases left unmatched: 3.